A single TCR beta chain is shown here with its context. Data came from immunoSEQ multiplex PCR; TCRdb stores just in-frame clones and leaves some out. The sample includes fewer than 90,000 clones, 70% to 90% of them seen just once. The data derive from a study of technical replicates of blood from four donors. The sample consisted of T cells isolated from PBMCs. The receptor was derived from a human donor in good health.

The CDR3 region is CASSEARVHEKLFF. In nucleotides, the CDR3 is TGTGCCAGCAGTGAAGCCAGGGTCCATGAAAAACTGTTTTTT. V and J are TRBV2 and TRBJ1-4; D might be TRBD1 (5 bases). The CDR3 is 14 residues long. V was clipped by 0 bases and J by 6 bases, with 8 bases between them. Germline CDR1 reads SNHLY; CDR2 reads FYNNEI.